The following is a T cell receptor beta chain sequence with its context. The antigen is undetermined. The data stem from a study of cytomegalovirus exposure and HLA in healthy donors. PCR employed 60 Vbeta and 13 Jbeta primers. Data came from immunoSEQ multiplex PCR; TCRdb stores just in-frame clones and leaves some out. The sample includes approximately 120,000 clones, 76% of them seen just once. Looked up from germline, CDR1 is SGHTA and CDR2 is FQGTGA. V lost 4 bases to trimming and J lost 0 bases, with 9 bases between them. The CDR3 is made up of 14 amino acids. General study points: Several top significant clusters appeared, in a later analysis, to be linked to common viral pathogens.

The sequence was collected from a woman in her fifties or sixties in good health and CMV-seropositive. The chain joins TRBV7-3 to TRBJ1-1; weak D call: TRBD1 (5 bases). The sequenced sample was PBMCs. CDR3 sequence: CASSWGGMNTEAFF. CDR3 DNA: TGTGCCAGCAGCTGGGGGGGAATGAACACTGAAGCTTTCTTT.